One and the same sample provided the 12 T cell receptor beta chains below, sequenced in a study of shared clonotypes between healthy human individuals. Produced via immunoSEQ multiplex PCR; TCRdb's table is partial and in-frame only. Of approximately 100,000 clones listed, over 65% are singletons. The sample taken for sequencing was memory CD8+ T cells sorted from blood. Subset given: CD45RO+ cells pooled with CCR7-negative TemRA cells. Source of these receptors: a woman in her thirties in good health.

This clone was seen repeatedly, ten times or more. The gene calls are TRBV4-1 and TRBJ2-3; D is unclear. V was trimmed by 0 bases and J by 2 bases, leaving 6 bases between them. Germline CDR1 is MGHRA and CDR2 is YSYEKL. This CDR3 has 14 amino acids. The CDR3 is CASSQEGPTDTQYF. Written as DNA, the CDR3 is TGCGCCAGCAGCCAAGAGGGCCCCACAGATACGCAGTATTTT.

The chain joins TRBV6-4 to TRBJ2-3; 10 bases map to TRBD2. V trimming: 3 bases; J trimming: 1 base; junction bases outside the gene matches: 1. The CDR3 is 15 residues long. Germline assignment: CDR1 MRHNA and CDR2 SNTAGT. The CDR3 DNA sequence: TGTGCCAGCAGTGAAGGACTAGCGGGCACAGATACGCAGTATTTT. Translating gives CASSEGLAGTDTQYF.

V is TRBV2 and J is TRBJ1-2, with 7 bases identical to TRBD1. Germline CDR1 SNHLY, CDR2 FYNNEI. The trim removed 10 bases at V and 3 bases at J, leaving 5 bases unmatched. The CDR3 contains 12 residues. CDR3 protein: CATPTGDYGYTF. The CDR3 coding sequence is TGTGCCACCCCCACAGGGGACTATGGCTACACCTTC.

This rearrangement joins TRBV11-2 to TRBJ1-5; D remains unclear. Trimming stripped 3 bases from V and 5 bases from J, with 14 bases between. Germline V CDR1 and CDR2: SGHAT, FQNNGV. The CDR3 is made up of 15 amino acids. The chain's CDR3 is CASSFSGPGDQPQHF. CDR3 coding DNA: TGTGCCAGCAGCTTTTCCGGGCCTGGGGATCAGCCCCAGCATTTT.

The chain has TRBV7-2 and TRBJ2-7; D is unclear. CDR1 is SGHTA, CDR2 FQGNSA, per germline. The CDR3 covers 13 residues. V shed 5 bases and J shed 5 bases, with 13 bases lying between them. This CDR3 reads CASSPDNSDEQYF. DNA of the CDR3: TGTGCCAGCAGCCCCGATAACTCTGACGAGCAGTACTTC.

This clone appeared many times. The V and J genes are TRBV11-3 and TRBJ2-7; 8 bases map to TRBD1. In germline, CDR1 is SGHNT, CDR2 YENEEA. There are 15 residues in the CDR3. V lost 2 bases to trimming and J lost 5 bases; unmatched junction nucleotides: 8. The CDR3 is CASSLRGTGGNEQYF. Written as DNA, the CDR3 is TGTGCCAGCAGCTTAAGGGGGACAGGAGGAAACGAGCAGTACTTC.

The chain recombines TRBV6-5 with TRBJ1-1; no clear D gene. Germline V gene data show CDR1 as MNHEY and CDR2 as SVGAGI. Trimming stripped 2 bases from V and 0 bases from J, with 7 bases between. The CDR3 loop spans 14 amino acids. This CDR3 reads CASSYGVMNTEAFF. CDR3 bases: TGTGCCAGCAGTTACGGCGTCATGAACACTGAAGCTTTCTTT.

The V gene is TRBV6-1, the J gene TRBJ1-5, with D possibly TRBD1 on 6 matching bases. This CDR3 has 16 amino acids. V gave up 0 bases and J gave up 8 bases, with 17 bases separating them. CDR1 MNHNS and CDR2 SASEGT come from the germline V gene. The CDR3 loop reads CASSEAPGGPRKPQHF. For the CDR3, the DNA is TGTGCCAGCAGTGAAGCGCCGGGGGGCCCAAGAAAGCCCCAGCATTTT.

The chain combines TRBV15 with TRBJ2-7, with 8 positions matching TRBD2. Germline V gene lookup returns CDR1 LNHNV and CDR2 YYDKDF (reference sequence). The CDR3 contains 15 residues. Germline trimming cut 0 bases from V and 0 bases from J; bases unmatched to any gene: 1. The CDR3: CATSRETSGSYEQYF. The CDR3 nucleotides read TGTGCCACCAGCAGAGAAACTAGCGGCTCCTACGAGCAGTACTTC.

This chain links TRBV4-2 with TRBJ2-3; 8 bases align to TRBD2. The CDR3 runs 16 residues. The V segment lost 4 bases and the J segment 6 bases; nucleotides outside the gene matches: 12. Germline CDR1 and CDR2: LGHNA and YNFKEQ. CDR3 bases: TGTGCCAGCAGCCGAGGGGAGACGGGAGGGCCCGATACGCAGTATTTT. It codes for CASSRGETGGPDTQYF.

A few counts support this clone. The chain is built from TRBV18 and TRBJ2-3; weak D call: TRBD1 (5 bases). The CDR3 is made up of 16 amino acids. V lost 0 bases and J lost 5, with 15 bases in between. The germline CDR1 and CDR2 sequences are KGHSH and LQKENI. CDR3 residues: CASSPPTTVGVDTQYF. The CDR3 DNA is TGTGCCAGCTCACCACCCACGACAGTTGGAGTAGATACGCAGTATTTT. Full variable domain (remainder filled in from reference TRBV18 and TRBJ2-3): NAGVMQNPRHLVRRRGQEARLRCSPMKGHSHVYWYRQLPEEGLKFMVYLQKENIIDESGMPKERFSAEFPKEGPSILRIQQVVRGDSAAYFCASSPPTTVGVDTQYFGPGTRLTVL.

The genes are TRBV30 and TRBJ1-4; 9 bases are a match to TRBD1. The CDR3 contains 17 residues. V trimming: 4 bases; J trimming: 0 bases; junction bases outside the gene matches: 9. CDR1 is GTSNPN and CDR2 is SVGIG in the germline V gene (reference sequence). The CDR3 spells CAWTPDRGLATNEKLFF. CDR3 sequence (DNA): TGTGCCTGGACGCCCGACAGGGGGTTAGCAACTAATGAAAAACTGTTTTTT.